This is a list of T cell receptor beta chains from one sample in a study of blood T cell repertoires in COVID-19. Clones were sequenced by immunoSEQ multiplex PCR, and TCRdb holds only the in-frame ones, with some missing. The table lists 300,000 to 400,000 clones, about 86% of them singletons. Input material: PBMCs or T cells enriched from blood (not recorded which). The receptors were gathered from a woman in her thirties or forties with acute COVID-19. The CDR3 runs from the conserved cysteine through the conserved F or W. A D gene is named only where the DNA matches it firmly. The size entry is marked missing in some rows and otherwise reads once, few, many or a size class.

CDR3 protein	CDR3 DNA	V gene	CDR3 length	clone size	D gene	J gene
CASSPRGDEAFF	TGTGCCAGCAGCCCTCGGGGAGATGAAGCTTTCTTT	TRBV5-4	12	.	.	TRBJ1-1
CSVDFGSHEQYF	TGCAGCGTTGATTTCGGGTCCCACGAGCAGTACTTC	TRBV29-1	12	.	.	TRBJ2-7
CASSPGGGSSTEAFF	TGTGCCAGCAGCCCCGGGGGAGGTAGTAGCACTGAAGCTTTCTTT	TRBV7-9	15	.	.	TRBJ1-1
CASSLWAGDGYTF	TGCGCCAGCAGCTTGTGGGCAGGGGATGGCTACACCTTC	TRBV5-1	13	few	.	TRBJ1-2
CASSQIGRGYTDTQYF	TGCGCCAGCAGCCAGATAGGGAGGGGTTACACAGATACGCAGTATTTT	TRBV4-3	16	.	TRBD2	TRBJ2-3
CASSRDRGPSSYNSPLHF	TGTGCCAGCAGCAGGGACAGGGGGCCAAGCTCCTATAATTCACCCCTCCACTTT	TRBV5-5	18	.	TRBD1	TRBJ1-6
CASSYGGTGYGYTF	TGTGCCAGCAGTTACGGCGGGACAGGCTATGGCTACACCTTC	TRBV6-2/TRBV6-3	14	.	TRBD1	TRBJ1-2
CGTGKLAGGGLGQFF	TGTGGGACGGGCAAACTAGCGGGAGGAGGTCTTGGGCAGTTCTTC	TRBV7-8	15	.	TRBD2	TRBJ2-1
CASSSPGDYGYTF	TGTGCCAGCAGTTCTCCGGGAGACTATGGCTACACCTTC	TRBV27	13	.	.	TRBJ1-2
CASLQGDQPQHF	TGTGCCAGCTTACAGGGCGATCAGCCCCAGCATTTT	TRBV6-5	12	.	.	TRBJ1-5
CAISEGPGAGNTEAFF	TGTGCCATCAGTGAGGGGCCAGGGGCGGGGAACACTGAAGCTTTCTTT	TRBV10-3	16	.	.	TRBJ1-1
CASSPRAVFSTDTQYF	TGTGCCAGTAGTCCACGAGCGGTGTTTAGCACAGATACGCAGTATTTT	TRBV19	16	.	.	TRBJ2-3
CASSLGSSGDNEQFF	TGTGCCAGCAGCTTAGGGAGTAGCGGAGACAATGAGCAGTTCTTC	TRBV7-2	15	.	.	TRBJ2-1
CASTMSGEYEQYF	TGTGCCAGCACCATGTCGGGGGAGTACGAGCAGTACTTC	TRBV28	13	.	.	TRBJ2-7
CATSRAQGVFRETQYF	TGTGCCACCAGCAGAGCGCAGGGGGTTTTTCGAGAGACCCAGTACTTC	TRBV15	16	.	TRBD1	TRBJ2-5
CASSQAQKGDTGELFF	TGCGCCAGCAGCCAGGCTCAAAAAGGGGACACCGGGGAGCTGTTTTTT	TRBV4-3	16	few	.	TRBJ2-2
CASSFTRPQYEAFF	TGTGCCAGCAGTTTTACCAGGCCTCAGTATGAAGCTTTCTTT	TRBV28	14	.	.	TRBJ1-1
CASSRVSGANVLTF	TGTGCCAGCAGTCGGGTTTCTGGGGCCAACGTCCTGACTTTC	TRBV6-5	14	.	.	TRBJ2-6
CASSVAGSYEQYF	TGTGCCAGCAGCGTAGCAGGGTCCTACGAGCAGTACTTC	TRBV9	13	.	.	TRBJ2-7
CASSLSWLEAETQYF	TGTGCCAGCAGCTTAAGTTGGTTAGAGGCGGAGACCCAGTACTTC	TRBV7-2	15	.	.	TRBJ2-5
CASSQDTGDGETQYF	TGCGCCAGCAGCCAAGATACGGGGGACGGGGAGACCCAGTACTTC	TRBV4-3	15	.	.	TRBJ2-5
CASSRELAGGGNEQFF	TGCGCCAGCAGCCGGGAGCTAGCGGGAGGGGGGAATGAGCAGTTCTTC	TRBV5-1	16	few	TRBD2	TRBJ2-1
CASSWGQGPYGYTF	TGTGCCAGCAGCTGGGGACAGGGGCCTTATGGCTACACCTTC	TRBV5-8	14	few	TRBD1	TRBJ1-2
CASSLGAGSGGEETQYF	TGTGCCAGCAGCCTCGGCGCGGGAAGCGGGGGGGAAGAGACCCAGTACTTC	TRBV7-4	17	.	TRBD2	TRBJ2-5
CASSLDSYGYTF	TGTGCCAGCAGCTTGGACAGCTATGGCTACACCTTC	TRBV5-6	12	.	.	TRBJ1-2
CASSQDIGQGAEAFF	TGCGCCAGCAGCCAAGATATAGGACAGGGCGCTGAAGCTTTCTTT	TRBV4-3	15	few	TRBD1	TRBJ1-1
CASSSTTSSHEQFF	TGTGCCAGCAGCTCCACGACTAGTTCTCATGAGCAGTTCTTC	TRBV5-6	14	few	.	TRBJ2-1
CASSWGDGSYEQYF	TGTGCCAGCAGCTGGGGGGACGGCTCCTACGAGCAGTACTTC	TRBV7-6	14	.	.	TRBJ2-7
CASFGQGSYGYTF	TGTGCCAGCTTCGGACAGGGAAGCTATGGCTACACCTTC	TRBV28	13	once	TRBD1	TRBJ1-2
CASSQGQGGNSPLHF	TGCGCCAGCAGCCAGGGACAGGGTGGAAATTCACCCCTCCACTTT	TRBV5-1	15	once	TRBD1	TRBJ1-6
CASSYRGSSTDTQYF	TGTGCCAGCAGCTACAGGGGGAGCAGCACAGATACGCAGTATTTT	TRBV11-3	15	.	TRBD1	TRBJ2-3
CASSPPSGGLGTGELFF	TGTGCCAGCTCACCCCCCTCAGGGGGGCTTGGCACCGGGGAGCTGTTTTTT	TRBV18	17	.	.	TRBJ2-2
CATSRGLAVKETQYF	TGTGCCACCAGCAGGGGACTAGCGGTTAAAGAGACCCAGTACTTC	TRBV15	15	once	TRBD2	TRBJ2-5
CASSPRQPGDNSPLHF	TGTGCCAGCTCACCAAGACAGCCCGGAGATAATTCACCCCTCCACTTT	TRBV18	16	few	.	TRBJ1-6
CASSRVWTRGNEQFF	TGTGCCAGTAGTAGAGTCTGGACTAGGGGCAATGAGCAGTTCTTC	TRBV19	15	.	TRBD2	TRBJ2-1
CASSERPTTGGNTEAFF	TGTGCCAGCAGTGAGCGCCCCACCACAGGGGGAAACACTGAAGCTTTCTTT	TRBV6-1	17	.	TRBD1	TRBJ1-1
CASRERTGELFF	TGTGCCAGTCGAGAGAGAACCGGGGAGCTGTTTTTT	TRBV2	12	.	.	TRBJ2-2
CASRVGQVNTEAFF	TGTGCCAGCAGGGTGGGACAGGTTAACACTGAAGCTTTCTTT	TRBV28	14	.	TRBD1	TRBJ1-1
CASTSGGSGNTIYF	TGTGCCAGCACCTCAGGGGGCTCTGGAAACACCATATATTTT	TRBV28	14	.	TRBD1	TRBJ1-3
CASSAEQGGGEKLFF	TGTGCCAGCAGCGCGGAACAGGGTGGGGGTGAAAAACTGTTTTTT	TRBV9	15	.	.	TRBJ1-4
CASSFGQGRYQETQYF	TGTGCCAGCAGCTTCGGACAGGGACGGTACCAAGAGACCCAGTACTTC	TRBV11-3	16	.	TRBD1	TRBJ2-5